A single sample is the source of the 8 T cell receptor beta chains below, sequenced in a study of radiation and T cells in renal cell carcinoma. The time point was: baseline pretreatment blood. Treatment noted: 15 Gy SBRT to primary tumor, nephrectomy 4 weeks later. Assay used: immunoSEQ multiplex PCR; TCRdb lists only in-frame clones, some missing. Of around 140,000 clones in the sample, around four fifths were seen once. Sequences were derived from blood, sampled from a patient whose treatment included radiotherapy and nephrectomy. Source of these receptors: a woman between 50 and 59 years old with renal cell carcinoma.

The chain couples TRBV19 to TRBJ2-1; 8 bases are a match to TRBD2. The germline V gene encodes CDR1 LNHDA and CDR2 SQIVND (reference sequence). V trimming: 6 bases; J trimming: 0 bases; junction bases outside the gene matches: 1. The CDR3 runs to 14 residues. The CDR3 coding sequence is TGTGCCAGTAGCCGGGGGGGCTCCTACAATGAGCAGTTCTTC. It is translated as CASSRGGSYNEQFF. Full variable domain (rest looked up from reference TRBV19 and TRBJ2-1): DGGITQSPKYLFRKEGQNVTLSCEQNLNHDAMYWYRQDPGQGLRLIYYSQIVNDFQKGDIAEGYSVSREKKESFPLTVTSAQKNPTAFYLCASSRGGSYNEQFFGPGTRLTVL.

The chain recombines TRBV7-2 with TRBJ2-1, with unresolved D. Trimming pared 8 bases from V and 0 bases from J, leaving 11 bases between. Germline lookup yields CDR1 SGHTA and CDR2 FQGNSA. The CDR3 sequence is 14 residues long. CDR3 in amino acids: CASVGQTSYNEQFF. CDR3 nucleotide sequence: TGTGCCAGCGTAGGGCAGACCTCCTACAATGAGCAGTTCTTC.

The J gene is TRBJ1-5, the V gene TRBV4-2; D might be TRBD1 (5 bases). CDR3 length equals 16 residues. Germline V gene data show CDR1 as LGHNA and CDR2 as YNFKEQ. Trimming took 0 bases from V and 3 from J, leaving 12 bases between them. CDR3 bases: TGTGCCAGCAGCCAAGATGCAGGGAGGGACAATCAGCCCCAGCATTTT. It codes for CASSQDAGRDNQPQHF.

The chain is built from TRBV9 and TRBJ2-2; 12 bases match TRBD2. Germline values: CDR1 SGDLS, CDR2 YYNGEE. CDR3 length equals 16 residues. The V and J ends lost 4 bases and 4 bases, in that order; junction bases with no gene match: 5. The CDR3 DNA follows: TGTGCCAGCAGCTCCGGACTAGCGGGGTTCACCGGGGAGCTGTTTTTT. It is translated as CASSSGLAGFTGELFF.

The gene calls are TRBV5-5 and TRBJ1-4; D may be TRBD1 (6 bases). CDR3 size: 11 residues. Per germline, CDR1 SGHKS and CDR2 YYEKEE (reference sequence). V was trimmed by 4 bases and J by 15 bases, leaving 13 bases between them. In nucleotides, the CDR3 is TGTGCCAGCAGCGTACAGGGTCAGGTGTTTTTT. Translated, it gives CASSVQGQVFF.

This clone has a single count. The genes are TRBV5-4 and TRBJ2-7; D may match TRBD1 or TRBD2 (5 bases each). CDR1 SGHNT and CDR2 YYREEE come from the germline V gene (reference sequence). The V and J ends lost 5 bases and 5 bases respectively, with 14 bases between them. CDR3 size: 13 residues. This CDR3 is CASRPGPGDEQYF. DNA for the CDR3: TGTGCCAGCAGACCGGGACCTGGGGACGAGCAGTACTTC.

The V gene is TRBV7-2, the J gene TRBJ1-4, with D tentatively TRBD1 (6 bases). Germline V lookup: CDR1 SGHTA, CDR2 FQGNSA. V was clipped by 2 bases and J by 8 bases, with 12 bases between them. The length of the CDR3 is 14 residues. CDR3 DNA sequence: TGTGCCAGCAGCTTAACGACAGGAGGGGAAAAACTGTTTTTT. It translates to CASSLTTGGEKLFF.

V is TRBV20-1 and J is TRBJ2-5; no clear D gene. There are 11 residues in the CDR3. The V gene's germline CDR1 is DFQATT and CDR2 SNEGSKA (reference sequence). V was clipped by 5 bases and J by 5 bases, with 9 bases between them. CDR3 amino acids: CSASVAETQYF. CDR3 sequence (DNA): TGCAGTGCTTCGGTGGCGGAGACCCAGTACTTC.